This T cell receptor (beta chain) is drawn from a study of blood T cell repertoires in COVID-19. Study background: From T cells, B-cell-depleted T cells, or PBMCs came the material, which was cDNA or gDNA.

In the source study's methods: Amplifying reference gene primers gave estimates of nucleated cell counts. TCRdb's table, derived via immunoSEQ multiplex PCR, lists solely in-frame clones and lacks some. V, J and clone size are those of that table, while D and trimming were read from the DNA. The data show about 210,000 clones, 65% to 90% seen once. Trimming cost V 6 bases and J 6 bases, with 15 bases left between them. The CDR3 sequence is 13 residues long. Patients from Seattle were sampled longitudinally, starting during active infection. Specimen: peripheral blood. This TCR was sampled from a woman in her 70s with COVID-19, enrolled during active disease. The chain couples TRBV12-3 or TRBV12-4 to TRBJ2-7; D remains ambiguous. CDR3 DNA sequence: TGTGCCAGCAGGCTGTTCGGTGTTAGCGAGCAGTACTTC. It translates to CASRLFGVSEQYF.